The 32 T cell receptor beta chains below were found in one sample sequenced in a study of blood T cells in healthy people across ages. Next came a second PCR, run for about 7 to 12 cycles, which used a sample-barcoded 5' primer along with a J-beta primer mix. From the 5' RACE reads, TCRdb called clonotypes with MiXCR, one entry per CDR3 protein. Of about 1.1 million distinct CDR3 sequences in the sample, roughly two fifths were seen once. Sequenced sample: blood. Receptors were obtained from a man between 18 and 29 years old in good health.

The gene calls are TRBV4-1 and TRBJ1-1, with D perhaps matching TRBD1 (5 bases). Per the germline V gene, CDR1 is MGHRA and CDR2 is YSYEKL. The V end was cut by 1 base, the J end by 5 bases, with 11 bases between. The CDR3 contains 14 residues. CDR3 loop: CASSQVGRETEAFF. The CDR3 nucleotides read TGCGCCAGCAGCCAAGTTGGCAGGGAGACTGAAGCTTTCTTT.

V gene TRBV2 combines with J gene TRBJ1-5; 7 bases line up with TRBD1. Germline V CDR1 and CDR2: SNHLY, FYNNEI. This CDR3 contains 15 residues. V gave up 9 bases and J gave up 0 bases; unmatched junction bases: 8. The CDR3 DNA sequence: TGTGCCAGTGCGCGGGGGACAGATAGCAATCAGCCCCAGCATTTT. This encodes CASARGTDSNQPQHF.

J is TRBJ2-5 and V is TRBV7-8; the D is unclear. The DNA end lines up better with TRBJ2-7; the J call may be wrong. The CDR3 has 14 amino acids. Per germline, CDR1 SGHVS and CDR2 FQNEAQ. CDR3 sequence reads: CASSRADMNYEQYF. As DNA, the CDR3 is TGTGCCAGCAGCCGAGCCGACATGAACTACGAGCAGTACTTC.

This clonotype was found a few times. CDR3 residues: CASSSTGVYEQYF. CDR3 nucleotides: TGCGCCAGCAGTTCGACAGGGGTCTACGAGCAGTACTTC. The genes are TRBV5-1 and TRBJ2-7, with 8 positions matching TRBD1. V shed 5 bases and J 3 bases; nucleotides not matched to a gene: 4. Germline V CDR1 and CDR2: SGHRS, YFSETQ. The CDR3 extends over 13 amino acids.

The J gene is TRBJ2-3, the V gene TRBV10-3; D uncertain. Germline V gene sequence: CDR1 ENHRY, CDR2 SYGVKD. The CDR3 has 17 residues. V lost 0 bases and J 3 bases, leaving 16 bases between the germline ends. The CDR3 DNA reads TGTGCCATCAGTGAGTCCGCTAGGCCGGGTGGGACAGATACGCAGTATTTT. It codes for CAISESARPGGTDTQYF.

This clonotype has just a few counts. The CDR3 is CASSLTGLGAYEQYF. CDR3 sequence (DNA): TGTGCCAGCAGTTTGACAGGCCTTGGGGCCTACGAGCAGTACTTC. The chain carries TRBV28 and TRBJ2-7; a weak D match, TRBD1 (6 bases). This CDR3 contains 15 residues. CDR1 MDHEN and CDR2 SYDVKM come from the germline V gene. Trimming stripped 3 bases from V and 2 bases from J, with 14 bases between.

To note about this clonotype: A much larger clone sits a single nucleotide away, making a read error possible. The V gene is TRBV5-5, the J gene TRBJ2-1, with a weak D call TRBD2 (5 bases). The CDR3 spans 13 residues. Germline CDR1 SGHKS, CDR2 YYEKEE (reference sequence). CDR3 sequence (DNA): TGTGCCAGCAGCTTGGTGATCCGGGATGAGCGGTTCTTC. Translating it yields CASSLVIRDERFF.

The chain combines TRBV10-3 with TRBJ1-2; D not certain. The germline V gene encodes CDR1 ENHRY and CDR2 SYGVKD. V shed 10 bases and J shed 3 bases, with 15 bases lying between them. This CDR3 comprises 13 residues. The CDR3 DNA is TGTGCCAGCAATAGGGAGGACGACTATGGCTACACCTTC. This sequence encodes CASNREDDYGYTF.

As concerns this clonotype: A much larger clone lies a single base off, so this may be a read error. CDR3 in amino acids: CATGLAGTDTQYF. In DNA form, the CDR3 reads TGTGCCACCGGACTAGCGGGCACAGATACGCAGTATTTT. This chain links TRBV15 with TRBJ2-3, with TRBD2 matching over 10 bases. The CDR3 contains 13 residues. The germline V gene has CDR1 LNHNV and CDR2 YYDKDF (reference sequence). The V segment lost 8 bases and the J segment 1 base; nucleotides outside the gene matches: 0.

This clonotype was observed a single time. The chain uses TRBV2 and TRBJ1-2, with D uncertain. V lost 6 bases to trimming and J lost 8 bases, with 19 bases between them. The CDR3 loop spans 14 amino acids. Per germline, CDR1 SNHLY and CDR2 FYNNEI. Here the CDR3 reads CASREQWITGGYTF. The CDR3 bases are TGTGCCAGCAGGGAACAATGGATTACGGGAGGCTACACCTTC.

Only a few counts were recorded for this clonotype. A junction end diverges from the germline sequence, so it may reflect a read error. CDR3 DNA: TGCCCACACTGTCAGGGGGGGTGGAACTATGGCTACACCTTC. This encodes CPHCQGGWNYGYTF. This chain connects TRBV12-3 or TRBV12-4 to TRBJ1-2; 7 nucleotides line up with TRBD1. The length of the CDR3 is 14 residues.

This clonotype showed up just once. V usage is TRBV20-1 and J usage is TRBJ2-3, with 10 bases fitting TRBD1. Losses at the gene ends were 3 bases for V and 4 bases for J; bases not matched to a gene: 10. CDR3 length: 16 residues. CDR1 is DFQATT, CDR2 SNEGSKA, per germline (reference sequence). CDR3 DNA sequence: TGCAGTGCTAGTTCCACGACAGGGGGCATCCCAGATACGCAGTATTTT. Protein product: CSASSTTGGIPDTQYF.

This clonotype was counted a few times. V usage is TRBV30 and J usage is TRBJ2-7; possible D gene TRBD2, 7 bases. Trimming removed 4 bases at V and 6 bases at J, with 22 bases between. CDR1 is GTSNPN and CDR2 is SVGIG in the germline V gene (reference sequence). The CDR3 extends over 15 amino acids. CDR3 loop: CAWTRVGGRPAEQYF. The CDR3 coding sequence is TGTGCCTGGACCCGAGTGGGGGGGCGACCCGCCGAGCAGTACTTC.

This clonotype was detected ten times or more. The V gene is TRBV7-3, the J gene TRBJ2-3; D call uncertain. The CDR3 extends over 12 amino acids. The V and J ends lost 3 bases and 8 bases respectively, with 9 bases between them. Germline CDR1 SGHTA, CDR2 FQGTGA. The CDR3 DNA reads TGTGCCAGCAGCTTCCCTGGGTCTACGCAGTATTTT. Translation: CASSFPGSTQYF.

In the case of this clonotype: This clone may be a read error of a much larger clone one base away. This sequence joins TRBV5-5 and TRBJ2-1; no definite D call. The CDR3 spans 12 residues. Germline lookup yields CDR1 SGHKS and CDR2 YYEKEE (reference sequence). V lost 3 bases, J lost 5 bases, and 6 bases lay in between. The CDR3 is CASSSQNNEQFF. The CDR3 DNA reads TGTGCCAGCAGCTCACAAAACAATGAGCAGTTCTTC.

The V and J genes are TRBV4-3 and TRBJ1-3; D not resolved. The CDR3 length is 16 residues. V lost 1 base, J lost 2 bases, and 12 bases lay in between. The germline CDR1 and CDR2 sequences are LGHNA and YSLEER. The CDR3 sequence is CASSQGFGNAGNTIYF. The DNA for the CDR3 is TGCGCCAGCAGCCAAGGTTTCGGAAACGCTGGAAACACCATATATTTT.

The genes are TRBV10-3 and TRBJ2-2; maybe TRBD2 (5 bases). The V gene lost 4 bases and the J gene lost 7 bases, with 7 bases spanning the gap. Germline CDR1 reads ENHRY; CDR2 reads SYGVKD. This CDR3 has 12 amino acids. The CDR3 region has the DNA TGTGCCATCAGTGCGGGAAACGGGGAGCTGTTTTTT. This codes for CAISAGNGELFF.

For the CDR3, the DNA is TGCAGTCCAAATCAAGCAACTAATGAAAAACTGTTTTTT. Residues: CSPNQATNEKLFF. V and J are TRBV20-1 and TRBJ1-4; D ambiguous. CDR1 and CDR2 from the germline V gene are DFQATT and SNEGSKA (reference sequence). The CDR3 totals 13 residues. Trimming cost V 8 bases and J 0 bases, with 10 bases left between them.

This clonotype was seen at least ten times. The J gene is TRBJ2-1, the V gene TRBV12-3 or TRBV12-4; no clear D. Trimming left V 4 bases short and J 4 bases short, with 8 bases between. The CDR3 consists of 13 residues. The CDR3 bases are TGTGCCAGCAGTTCATCCCTTTACAATGAGCAGTTCTTC. It yields the protein CASSSSLYNEQFF.

This rearrangement joins TRBV12-3 or TRBV12-4 to TRBJ1-5; D not resolved. Trimming stripped 11 bases from V and 7 bases from J, with 6 bases between. The CDR3 loop spans 9 amino acids. The CDR3 reads CAGGQPQHF. In DNA form, the CDR3 reads TGTGCCGGCGGACAGCCCCAGCATTTT.

This clonotype was detected only a few times. The chain combines TRBV2 with TRBJ1-2; a weak D match, TRBD1 (5 bases). Germline V gene sequence: CDR1 SNHLY, CDR2 FYNNEI. There are 14 residues in the CDR3. Trimming stripped 3 bases from V and 4 bases from J, with 12 bases between. The CDR3 sequence: CASSDRAYSYGYTF. Written as DNA, the CDR3 is TGTGCCAGCAGTGACAGGGCTTACTCCTATGGCTACACCTTC.

The chain employs TRBV4-1 and TRBJ2-3; tentatively, D is TRBD2 (5 bases). CDR3 length: 15 residues. V lost 5 bases and J lost 0, with 12 bases in between. Germline CDR1 is MGHRA and CDR2 is YSYEKL. In DNA form, the CDR3 reads TGCGCCAGCAGCATTAGCGTTCCCAGCACAGATACGCAGTATTTT. The encoded protein is CASSISVPSTDTQYF.

V usage is TRBV14 and J usage is TRBJ1-6; D is unresolved. This CDR3 region has 17 residues. Trimming pared 3 bases from V and 7 bases from J, leaving 19 bases between. Germline V gives CDR1 SGHDN, CDR2 FVKESK. The CDR3 nucleotides read TGTGCCAGCAGCCATCTGCCCTCGAAGATCCTAAATTCACCCCTCCACTTT. Amino acid sequence: CASSHLPSKILNSPLHF.

The rearrangement uses TRBV3-1 and TRBJ2-5; perhaps TRBD2 as D (5 bases). Germline V lookup: CDR1 LGHDT, CDR2 YNNKEL (reference sequence). V dropped 5 bases and J dropped 7 bases, with 8 bases sitting between them. The length of the CDR3 is 11 residues. The CDR3: CASSKDWTQYF. The DNA of the CDR3 is TGTGCCAGCAGCAAGGACTGGACCCAGTACTTC.

This clonotype was recorded a few times. This chain links TRBV13 with TRBJ1-2; TRBD1 matches 9 bases. The CDR3 spans 14 residues. J was trimmed by 4 bases and V by 7 bases; bases with no gene match: 7. Germline CDR1 and CDR2: PRHDT and FYEKMQ (reference sequence). The CDR3 protein is CASTRTGAFYGYTF. The CDR3 nucleotides read TGTGCCAGCACCCGGACAGGGGCTTTCTATGGCTACACCTTC.

In its sample, this clonotype was seen many times. The rearrangement uses TRBV4-1 and TRBJ2-1; D uncertain. This CDR3 region has 16 residues. Per germline, CDR1 MGHRA and CDR2 YSYEKL. Trimming cost V 0 bases and J 9 bases, with 18 bases left between them. The CDR3 reads CASSQEGQNYNVEQFF. The CDR3, as DNA: TGCGCCAGCAGCCAAGAAGGGCAGAACTACAACGTTGAGCAGTTCTTC.

This sequence joins TRBV7-2 and TRBJ1-5; no definite D call. Deletions cut 1 base from V and 5 bases from J, with 15 bases between. This CDR3 spans 16 amino acids. Germline CDR1 reads SGHTA; CDR2 reads FQGNSA. Here the CDR3 reads CASSLGGKRAYQPQHF. In nucleotides, the CDR3 is TGTGCCAGCAGCTTAGGGGGTAAGCGGGCTTATCAGCCCCAGCATTTT.

The chain couples TRBV7-2 to TRBJ2-4; D uncertain. V lost 4 bases, J lost 3 bases, and 10 bases lay in between. In germline, CDR1 is SGHTA, CDR2 FQGNSA. This CDR3 has 14 amino acids. The CDR3 reads CASSSRTRKNIQYF. The CDR3 DNA follows: TGTGCCAGCAGCTCCCGGACCCGCAAAAACATTCAGTACTTC. Based on the CDR3 plus reference TRBV7-2 and TRBJ2-4, the full variable domain is GAGVSQSPSNKVTEKGKDVELRCDPISGHTALYWYRQSLGQGLEFLIYFQGNSAPDKSGLPSDRFSAERTGGSVSTLTIQRTQQEDSAVYLCASSSRTRKNIQYFGAGTRLSVL.

V gene TRBV27 combines with J gene TRBJ1-1; D is uncertain. Trimming stripped 6 bases from V and 8 bases from J, with 19 bases between. Per germline, CDR1 MNHEY and CDR2 SMNVEV (reference sequence). This CDR3 contains 14 residues. CDR3 amino acids: CASRPMTQRSEAFF. Written as DNA, the CDR3 is TGTGCCAGCAGGCCAATGACCCAGAGGTCGGAAGCTTTCTTT.

This clonotype was counted at least ten times. This chain's CDR3 is CSVEVRDYEQYF. CDR3 in DNA: TGCAGCGTTGAAGTCAGGGACTACGAGCAGTACTTC. The chain joins TRBV29-1 to TRBJ2-7; TRBD1 is a possible D gene (5 bases). Germline loops: CDR1 SQVTM, CDR2 ANQGSEA. V dropped 1 base and J dropped 3 bases, with 7 bases sitting between them. The CDR3 is made up of 12 amino acids.

This clonotype was observed a few times. The rearrangement joins TRBV9 to TRBJ2-3; D uncertain. Per the germline V gene, CDR1 is SGDLS and CDR2 is YYNGEE. The V end was cut by 1 base, the J end by 0 bases, with 9 bases between. This CDR3 spans 15 amino acids. Written as DNA, the CDR3 is TGTGCCAGCAGCGTATCAGGAGCTAGCACAGATACGCAGTATTTT. The encoded protein is CASSVSGASTDTQYF.

CDR3 nucleotide sequence: TGCAGTGCCGGTGGCGGCGGGGCGATTAATGGGAACACTGAAGCTTTCTTT. Its translation is CSAGGGGAINGNTEAFF. This rearrangement joins TRBV20-1 to TRBJ1-1, with a tentative D call TRBD1 (5 bases). Germline CDR1 is DFQATT and CDR2 is SNEGSKA (reference sequence). The CDR3 is made up of 17 amino acids. The germline V and J ends were trimmed by 6 bases and 1 base, with 24 bases remaining between them.